This entry lists 32 T cell receptor beta chains sequenced from one sample in a study of blood T cell repertoires in COVID-19. Libraries were prepared by immunoSEQ multiplex PCR; TCRdb keeps only in-frame clonotypes and omits some of them. Here the sample spans some 250,000 clones, approximately 90% being singletons. The sequenced sample was PBMCs or T cells enriched from blood (not recorded which). The receptors were gathered from a man aged 35 to 55 who had recovered from COVID-19.

The chain couples TRBV5-6 to TRBJ1-1, with D unclear. Trimming left V 3 bases short and J 4 bases short, with 10 bases between. The CDR3 runs to 13 residues. Germline V lookup: CDR1 SGHDT, CDR2 YYEEEE. The CDR3 nucleotides are TGTGCCAGCAGCTACCGGCGGGGCACTGAAGCTTTCTTT. This codes for CASSYRRGTEAFF.

V is TRBV3-1 (or the pseudogene TRBV3-2) and J is TRBJ1-4; TRBD1 aligns across 8 bases. The CDR3 is made up of 16 amino acids. V shed 1 base, J shed 4 bases, and the junction held 5 bases outside the gene matches. Germline CDR1 reads LGHDT; CDR2 reads YNNKEL (reference sequence). CDR3 region: CASSQVTGGHNEKLFF. The CDR3 DNA is TGTGCCAGCAGCCAAGTCACAGGGGGACATAATGAAAAACTGTTTTTT.

The chain has TRBV6-6 and TRBJ2-2, with D hard to call. V lost 5 bases and J 1 base, leaving 14 bases between the germline ends. Germline CDR1 MNHNY, CDR2 SVGAGI (reference sequence). The CDR3 covers 16 residues. CDR3 region: CASSPPLGENTGELFF. The CDR3 DNA sequence: TGTGCCAGCAGTCCACCTTTAGGAGAGAACACCGGGGAGCTGTTTTTT.

The chain's CDR3 is CASSLQGADTEAFF. CDR3 sequence (DNA): TGTGCCAGCAGCTTACAGGGGGCGGACACTGAAGCTTTCTTT. The chain couples TRBV27 to TRBJ1-1, with 9 bases aligning to TRBD1. This CDR3 has 14 amino acids. V trimming: 6 bases; J trimming: 3 bases; junction bases outside the gene matches: 5. The germline V gene has CDR1 MNHEY and CDR2 SMNVEV (reference sequence).

This chain links TRBV19 with TRBJ2-7; D perhaps matches TRBD2 (5 bases). Trimming removed 4 bases at V and 3 bases at J, with 13 bases between. The CDR3 loop spans 14 amino acids. Germline values: CDR1 LNHDA, CDR2 SQIVND (reference sequence). The CDR3, as DNA: TGTGCCAGTAGTACGAGAGCGGCGCTCTACGAGCAGTACTTC. The encoded protein is CASSTRAALYEQYF.

V and J are TRBV6-5 and TRBJ1-1, with D maybe TRBD1 (6 bases). The CDR3 has 15 amino acids. The germline V gene has CDR1 MNHEY and CDR2 SVGAGI. V lost 7 bases and J lost 4, with 19 bases in between. The CDR3 bases are TGTGCCAGCATATTGCTCACAGGGTATGGCACTGAAGCTTTCTTT. Translated, it gives CASILLTGYGTEAFF.

The gene calls are TRBV7-6 and TRBJ2-6; D might be TRBD1 (7 bases). This CDR3 contains 19 residues. Trimming stripped 5 bases from V and 4 bases from J, with 24 bases between. Germline CDR1 is SGHVS and CDR2 is FNYEAQ. In DNA form, the CDR3 reads TGTGCCAGCAGCGAGGGCGGGACAGCCGGAATGGTAGGGGCCAACGTCCTGACTTTC. Translated, it gives CASSEGGTAGMVGANVLTF.

The chain employs TRBV28 and TRBJ2-1; D remains ambiguous. This CDR3 comprises 11 residues. V lost 1 base and J 9 bases, leaving 4 bases between the germline ends. Germline CDR1 and CDR2: MDHEN and SYDVKM. For the CDR3, the DNA is TGTGCCAGCAGTTTATCGTTTGAGCAGTTCTTC. It specifies CASSLSFEQFF.

The table lists this clone with a count of one. The CDR3 DNA is TGTGCCAGCAGCCAAGAGCGGGGGGATACAGATACGCAGTATTTT. Translated: CASSQERGDTDTQYF. The J gene is TRBJ2-3, the V gene TRBV4-2; TRBD2 matches 8 bases. The V segment lost 0 bases and the J segment 3 bases; nucleotides outside the gene matches: 2. This CDR3 contains 15 residues. The germline CDR1 and CDR2 sequences are LGHNA and YNFKEQ.

The chain couples TRBV7-9 to TRBJ1-2, with a possible D match to TRBD1 (5 bases). V gave up 5 bases and J gave up 4 bases, with 14 bases separating them. The germline gives CDR1 SEHNR, CDR2 FQNEAQ (reference sequence). This CDR3 has 14 residues. The CDR3: CASSPSGQSYGYTF. For the CDR3, the DNA is TGTGCCAGCAGCCCATCAGGGCAGAGCTATGGCTACACCTTC.

The chain couples TRBV6-1 to TRBJ2-5; 9 nucleotides agree with TRBD2. With 0 bases clipped from V and 1 base from J, the junction kept 0 bases outside the gene matches. In germline, CDR1 is MNHNS, CDR2 SASEGT. The CDR3 spans 15 residues. CDR3 in DNA: TGTGCCAGCAGTGAAGCTAGCGGGAGCCAAGAGACCCAGTACTTC. It yields the protein CASSEASGSQETQYF.

The V call is TRBV3-1 (or the pseudogene TRBV3-2), the J call TRBJ2-5; possible D gene TRBD1, 6 bases. CDR3 size: 13 residues. The V end lost 1 base, the J end lost 3 bases, and 6 bases lay between the germline ends. Germline V gene sequence: CDR1 LGHDT, CDR2 YNNKEL (reference sequence). This chain's CDR3 is CASSQGTEETQYF. CDR3 nucleotide sequence: TGTGCCAGCAGCCAAGGGACAGAAGAGACCCAGTACTTC.

V usage is TRBV27 and J usage is TRBJ2-7; D remains ambiguous. This CDR3 is 13 amino acids long. Germline values: CDR1 MNHEY, CDR2 SMNVEV (reference sequence). Deletions cut 2 bases from V and 3 bases from J, with 8 bases between. CDR3 sequence (DNA): TGTGCCAGCAGTTTACCAGGTAGCTACGAGCAGTACTTC. Translated: CASSLPGSYEQYF.

The chain has TRBV7-2 and TRBJ2-2, with D perhaps TRBD2 (6 bases). The ends were cut back, 3 bases at V and 7 bases at J, with 24 bases in the middle. CDR1 is SGHTA and CDR2 is FQGNSA in the germline V gene. This CDR3 has 18 residues. The CDR3 nucleotides are TGTGCCAGCAGCTTTCCCAAACAGGACGCGGGAAGGGTCGGGGAGCTGTTTTTT. Encoded protein: CASSFPKQDAGRVGELFF.

The V and J genes are TRBV5-4 and TRBJ2-1; weak D call: TRBD1 (6 bases). Germline CDR1 is SGHNT and CDR2 is YYREEE (reference sequence). The V end lost 5 bases, the J end lost 0 bases, and 12 bases lay between the germline ends. CDR3 size: 15 residues. The CDR3, as DNA: TGTGCCAGCAGTCCCGACAGGAGCTCCTACAATGAGCAGTTCTTC. Translated, it gives CASSPDRSSYNEQFF.

V is TRBV6-5 and J is TRBJ1-2, with 7 nucleotides matching TRBD1. This CDR3 comprises 14 residues. The germline gives CDR1 MNHEY, CDR2 SVGAGI. V lost 6 bases to trimming and J lost 6 bases; unmatched junction nucleotides: 10. In DNA form, the CDR3 reads TGTGCCAGCAGCCCGCCAGGGGGTAAAGATGGCTACACCTTC. Protein: CASSPPGGKDGYTF.

This chain joins TRBV5-1 and TRBJ2-3, with 8 bases identical to TRBD2. Per germline, CDR1 SGHRS and CDR2 YFSETQ. The CDR3 contains 15 residues. With 0 bases clipped from V and 5 bases from J, the junction kept 5 bases outside the gene matches. The CDR3 is CASSLVLRGGDTQYF. CDR3 coding DNA: TGCGCCAGCAGCTTGGTGTTACGGGGGGGAGATACGCAGTATTTT.

V usage is TRBV18 and J usage is TRBJ2-3; D remains ambiguous. Between the trimmed V and J ends, which lost 0 bases and 6 bases, there was a span of 4 bases. Germline V gene lookup returns CDR1 KGHSH and CDR2 LQKENI. The CDR3 has 12 residues. CDR3 nucleotide sequence: TGTGCCAGCTCACCACCTATCGATACGCAGTATTTT. Encoded protein: CASSPPIDTQYF.

This clone was observed once. This rearrangement joins TRBV5-4 to TRBJ1-4, with 7 bases fitting TRBD1. Per the germline V gene, CDR1 is SGHNT and CDR2 is YYREEE (reference sequence). V lost 4 bases to trimming and J lost 6 bases; unmatched junction nucleotides: 9. This CDR3 region has 15 residues. The CDR3 nucleotides read TGTGCCAGCAGCATGGAGGCAGGGGGTGATGAAAAACTGTTTTTT. It encodes CASSMEAGGDEKLFF.

The gene calls are TRBV6-1 and TRBJ1-2; D call uncertain. Between the trimmed V and J ends, which lost 11 bases and 4 bases, there was a span of 11 bases. From germline, CDR1 is MNHNS and CDR2 SASEGT. CDR3 size: 11 residues. CDR3 protein: CACTVSYGYTF. CDR3 nucleotide sequence: TGTGCCTGCACGGTGTCCTATGGCTACACCTTC.

V is TRBV5-1 and J is TRBJ1-1; D remains ambiguous. This CDR3 has 14 residues. CDR1 is SGHRS and CDR2 is YFSETQ in the germline V gene. V shed 2 bases and J shed 1 base, with 9 bases lying between them. The CDR3 DNA follows: TGCGCCAGCAGCTTTCAGAACAAGAACACTGAAGCTTTCTTT. This translates into CASSFQNKNTEAFF.

The V and J genes are TRBV30 and TRBJ1-6; D is ambiguous. CDR1 GTSNPN and CDR2 SVGIG come from the germline V gene (reference sequence). V was trimmed by 2 bases and J by 3 bases, leaving 8 bases between them. The CDR3 is 14 residues long. The DNA for the CDR3 is TGTGCCTGGAGTCAAGAGAACTATAATTCACCCCTCCACTTT. It encodes CAWSQENYNSPLHF.

About this clone: A junction boundary mismatches the germline segment, possibly from a read error. The rearrangement joins TRBV7-3 to TRBJ2-5, with D possibly matching TRBD2 (6 bases). This CDR3 spans 13 amino acids. The germline V gene has CDR1 SGHTA and CDR2 FQGTGA. Written as DNA, the CDR3 is TGTGCCAGCAGCTTGGGACTTCAAGAGGCCCAGTACTTC. This codes for CASSLGLQEAQYF.

V is TRBV3-1 (or the pseudogene TRBV3-2) and J is TRBJ1-3; maybe TRBD1 (6 bases). Germline CDR1 LGHDT, CDR2 YNNKEL (reference sequence). This CDR3 is built from 15 residues. With 10 bases removed from V and 0 bases from J, the gap between germline ends came to 16 bases. The CDR3: CATIKGQFSGNTIYF. Here the CDR3 DNA reads TGTGCCACGATTAAAGGACAGTTCTCTGGAAACACCATATATTTT.

V gene TRBV7-9 combines with J gene TRBJ1-6; D is unresolved. CDR1 and CDR2 from the germline V gene are SEHNR and FQNEAQ (reference sequence). V was cut by 6 bases and J by 9 bases, with 18 bases left in between. There are 15 residues in the CDR3. The DNA for the CDR3 is TGTGCCAGCAGGTCAAAGTTGGAGGGATTTTCACCCCTCCACTTT. Protein sequence: CASRSKLEGFSPLHF.

This clone showed up just once. The chain has TRBV19 and TRBJ1-5, with TRBD1 matching over 9 bases. The V gene's germline CDR1 is LNHDA and CDR2 SQIVND (reference sequence). This CDR3 comprises 16 residues. J gave up 5 bases and V 1 base, and 6 bases lay outside the gene matches. CDR3 sequence: CASSIGTRTGDQPQHF. The CDR3 nucleotides are TGTGCCAGTAGTATAGGGACTCGGACAGGGGATCAGCCCCAGCATTTT.

The gene calls are TRBV2 and TRBJ2-7, with D maybe TRBD2 (5 bases). The CDR3 length is 14 residues. The germline CDR1 and CDR2 sequences are SNHLY and FYNNEI. V lost 7 bases to trimming and J lost 4 bases, with 17 bases between them. CDR3 region: CASTGLDGGYEQYF. The CDR3 nucleotides are TGTGCCAGCACCGGACTCGACGGCGGATACGAGCAGTACTTC. Combining the CDR3 with reference TRBV2 and TRBJ2-7 gives the whole variable domain EPEVTQTPSHQVTQMGQEVILRCVPISNHLYFYWYRQILGQKVEFLVSFYNNEISEKSEIFDDQFSVERPDGSNFTLKIRSTKLEDSAMYFCASTGLDGGYEQYFGPGTRLTVT.

The chain combines TRBV19 with TRBJ2-1, with 10 bases that match TRBD1. The CDR3 extends over 14 amino acids. Trimming cost V 3 bases and J 7 bases; bases outside gene matches: 3. Germline CDR1 is LNHDA and CDR2 is SQIVND (reference sequence). The CDR3 DNA reads TGTGCCAGTAGTATGCCGGGACAGGGGAATGAGCAGTTCTTC. It yields the protein CASSMPGQGNEQFF.

The V call is TRBV11-3, the J call TRBJ1-3; no firm D call. From germline, CDR1 is SGHNT and CDR2 YENEEA. The CDR3 consists of 15 residues. Trimming removed 5 bases from V and 0 bases from J, with 11 bases in between. The CDR3 here is CASSLWQASGNTIYF. In DNA form, the CDR3 reads TGTGCCAGCAGCCTGTGGCAGGCCTCTGGAAACACCATATATTTT.

A few counts support this clone. The chain combines TRBV19 with TRBJ2-5; TRBD1 aligns across 10 bases. This CDR3 has 15 amino acids. The ends lost 6 bases at V and 5 bases at J; junction bases unmatched: 9. Germline V lookup: CDR1 LNHDA, CDR2 SQIVND (reference sequence). CDR3 protein: CASSDGQGVSETQYF. The CDR3, as DNA: TGTGCCAGTAGCGACGGACAGGGGGTATCGGAGACCCAGTACTTC.

In the case of this clone: Other DNA sequences in the same sample also yield this CDR3. The chain has TRBV11-2 and TRBJ1-2, with D possibly matching TRBD1 (5 bases). Looked up from germline, CDR1 is SGHAT and CDR2 is FQNNGV. The CDR3 extends over 12 amino acids. The V and J ends lost 5 bases and 5 bases respectively, with 9 bases between them. The CDR3 reads CASSLGGYGYTF. CDR3 sequence (DNA): TGTGCCAGCAGCCTGGGGGGATATGGCTACACCTTC.

The V and J genes are TRBV12-5 and TRBJ2-3, with 12 bases aligning to TRBD2. Germline CDR1 is LGHNT and CDR2 is FRNRAP. The CDR3 sequence is 20 residues long. The J segment lost 4 bases and the V segment lost 1 base, leaving 15 bases of the junction unmatched. The CDR3 DNA reads as TGTGCTAGTGGTTTGGAGGTACTAGCGGGAGGCCCCCGCCGGGCAGATACGCAGTATTTT. It is translated as CASGLEVLAGGPRRADTQYF.